The rows below give T cell receptor beta chains drawn from one sample of a study of T cell responses to AZD1222 COVID-19 vaccine. Only in-frame clones appear in the TCRdb table, and some are missing; sequencing was by immunoSEQ multiplex PCR. Of 90,000 or so clones listed, about 92% were seen once; the top ten hold approximately 5%. The input for sequencing was peripheral blood, taken 28 days after the second AZD1222 dose. All receptors come from an adult who received the AZD1222 COVID-19 vaccine. Each CDR3 is given with its conserved first and last residue. Each record gives: J gene, clone size, V gene, D gene, CDR3 DNA, CDR3 protein. A D gene is named only where the DNA matches it firmly. The size field is filled for only some rows; it gives once, few, many or a size class.

J gene: TRBJ1-5; clone size: -; V gene: TRBV19; D gene: -; CDR3 DNA: TGTGCCCAGTACCCCGAGGAGGGCAGGCAGGTTCACCGCGGCAATCAGCCCCAGCATTTT; CDR3 protein: CAQYPEEGRQVHRGNQPQHF
J gene: TRBJ2-2; clone size: once; V gene: TRBV12-3/TRBV12-4; D gene: -; CDR3 DNA: TGTGCCAGCAGTTTTTTGGACACCGGGGAGCTGTTTTTT; CDR3 protein: CASSFLDTGELFF
J gene: TRBJ2-5; clone size: once; V gene: TRBV3-1/TRBV3-2; D gene: -; CDR3 DNA: TGTGCCAGCAGCCAAGTTCGCGAGACCCAGTACTTC; CDR3 protein: CASSQVRETQYF
J gene: TRBJ2-3; clone size: -; V gene: TRBV7-9; D gene: -; CDR3 DNA: TGTGCCAGCAGGCCCTTCAGAATCCTCACAGATACGCAGTATTTT; CDR3 protein: CASRPFRILTDTQYF
J gene: TRBJ2-3; clone size: -; V gene: TRBV7-9; D gene: TRBD2; CDR3 DNA: TGTGCCAGCAGCCACCTACTAGCGGGGGGCACAGATACGCAGTATTTT; CDR3 protein: CASSHLLAGGTDTQYF
J gene: TRBJ1-6; clone size: few; V gene: TRBV27; D gene: -; CDR3 DNA: TGTGCCAGCAGTTTCGGCCCGGGTTCACCCCTCCACTTT; CDR3 protein: CASSFGPGSPLHF
J gene: TRBJ2-3; clone size: -; V gene: TRBV10-1; D gene: -; CDR3 DNA: TGCGCCAGCAGAGCCGGAGATCACGCAGATACGCAGTATTTT; CDR3 protein: CASRAGDHADTQYF
J gene: TRBJ2-7; clone size: -; V gene: TRBV4-3; D gene: TRBD1; CDR3 DNA: TGCGCCAGCAGCCAAGATCCTCGGACAGGGACCCACTACGAGCAGTACTTC; CDR3 protein: CASSQDPRTGTHYEQYF
J gene: TRBJ1-1; clone size: -; V gene: TRBV27; D gene: TRBD1; CDR3 DNA: TGTGCCAGCAGGCTACAGGGGTCGAACACTGAAGCTTTCTTT; CDR3 protein: CASRLQGSNTEAFF
J gene: TRBJ2-7; clone size: few; V gene: TRBV5-1; D gene: TRBD1; CDR3 DNA: TGCGCCAGCAGCCCTGAGACAGGGGGCAGGTACGAGCAGTACTTC; CDR3 protein: CASSPETGGRYEQYF
J gene: TRBJ1-5; clone size: -; V gene: TRBV7-9; D gene: -; CDR3 DNA: TGTGCCAGCAGCGACACACAGGGAAGCAATCAGCCCCAGCATTTT; CDR3 protein: CASSDTQGSNQPQHF
J gene: TRBJ1-6; clone size: once; V gene: TRBV19; D gene: TRBD1; CDR3 DNA: TGTGCCAGTAGTAGTGGACAGGTTGATAATTCACCCCTCCACTTT; CDR3 protein: CASSSGQVDNSPLHF
J gene: TRBJ2-7; clone size: -; V gene: TRBV7-9; D gene: -; CDR3 DNA: TGTGCCAGCAGTTACTTGAGGGACTCCTACGAGCAGTACTTC; CDR3 protein: CASSYLRDSYEQYF
J gene: TRBJ1-2; clone size: once; V gene: TRBV5-8; D gene: TRBD1; CDR3 DNA: TGTGCCAGCAGCTTGGCCAAGACGTCCGCAGGGGGTCGTGGCTACACCTTC; CDR3 protein: CASSLAKTSAGGRGYTF
J gene: TRBJ2-5; clone size: -; V gene: TRBV9; D gene: TRBD1; CDR3 DNA: TGTGCCAGCAGCGCCTGGGACAGGGGACAGGAGACCCAGTACTTC; CDR3 protein: CASSAWDRGQETQYF
J gene: TRBJ1-5; clone size: -; V gene: TRBV7-2; D gene: -; CDR3 DNA: TGTGCCAGCAGCTCCGCCATTAAAGCCGAGCCCCAGCATTTT; CDR3 protein: CASSSAIKAEPQHF
J gene: TRBJ1-1; clone size: -; V gene: TRBV2; D gene: TRBD1; CDR3 DNA: TGTGCCAGCAGTGCCGGACAGGGAGTCGGTGGCACTGAAGCTTTCTTT; CDR3 protein: CASSAGQGVGGTEAFF
J gene: TRBJ2-2; clone size: -; V gene: TRBV4-3; D gene: TRBD1; CDR3 DNA: TGCGCCAGCAGCCAAGGGACAGGGAGTCACGGGGAGCTGTTTTTT; CDR3 protein: CASSQGTGSHGELFF
J gene: TRBJ1-2; clone size: -; V gene: TRBV6-4; D gene: TRBD1; CDR3 DNA: TGTGCCAGCAGTCCCGGGACAGCTAACTATGGCTACACCTTC; CDR3 protein: CASSPGTANYGYTF
J gene: TRBJ2-5; clone size: -; V gene: TRBV29-1; D gene: -; CDR3 DNA: TGCAGCGTACGGGACGGGACACGGGAGACCCAGTACTTC; CDR3 protein: CSVRDGTRETQYF
J gene: TRBJ1-1; clone size: -; V gene: TRBV5-1; D gene: -; CDR3 DNA: TGCGCCAGCAGCTTGCTCCAGAACACTGAAGCTTTCTTT; CDR3 protein: CASSLLQNTEAFF
J gene: TRBJ2-7; clone size: -; V gene: TRBV10-3; D gene: -; CDR3 DNA: TGTGCCATCTCCGGGACAAATTACGAGCAGTACTTC; CDR3 protein: CAISGTNYEQYF
J gene: TRBJ1-2; clone size: -; V gene: TRBV9; D gene: -; CDR3 DNA: TGTGCCAGCAGCGTAATACCTTCAAGGGGCTACACCTTC; CDR3 protein: CASSVIPSRGYTF
J gene: TRBJ2-1; clone size: -; V gene: TRBV11-2; D gene: -; CDR3 DNA: TGTGCCAGCAGCTTAGGAGTGTGGAAAAACAATGAGCAGTTCTTC; CDR3 protein: CASSLGVWKNNEQFF
J gene: TRBJ1-5; clone size: -; V gene: TRBV6-6; D gene: -; CDR3 DNA: TGTGCCAGCAGAGCTCAGACCAATCAGCCCCAGCATTTT; CDR3 protein: CASRAQTNQPQHF
J gene: TRBJ1-1; clone size: -; V gene: TRBV5-1; D gene: -; CDR3 DNA: TGCGCCAGCAGCTTGGCCCCGGGCTTGGGGACTGAAGCTTTCTTT; CDR3 protein: CASSLAPGLGTEAFF
J gene: TRBJ1-4; clone size: -; V gene: TRBV6-2/TRBV6-3; D gene: -; CDR3 DNA: TGTGCCAGCAGTTACCCGGGGGACGAAAAACTGTTTTTT; CDR3 protein: CASSYPGDEKLFF
J gene: TRBJ1-6; clone size: -; V gene: TRBV7-9; D gene: TRBD1; CDR3 DNA: TGTGCCAGCAGCTTGCAACAGGGGGGGAATTCACCCCTCCACTTT; CDR3 protein: CASSLQQGGNSPLHF
J gene: TRBJ1-1; clone size: -; V gene: TRBV28; D gene: -; CDR3 DNA: TGTGCCAGCAGTTCTCCCCGTAGCATGCCCTACACTGAAGCTTTCTTT; CDR3 protein: CASSSPRSMPYTEAFF
J gene: TRBJ1-2; clone size: -; V gene: TRBV19; D gene: -; CDR3 DNA: TGTGCCAGTAGTATCGCCGGGGGTTGGGATGGCTACACCTTC; CDR3 protein: CASSIAGGWDGYTF
J gene: TRBJ2-5; clone size: -; V gene: TRBV6-5; D gene: -; CDR3 DNA: TGTGCCAGCAGTCAAAACCAAGAGACCCAGTACTTC; CDR3 protein: CASSQNQETQYF
J gene: TRBJ2-3; clone size: -; V gene: TRBV11-2; D gene: TRBD2; CDR3 DNA: TGTGCCAGCAGCTTGGAGCGGGGGGGCGGGCCAGATACGCAGTATTTT; CDR3 protein: CASSLERGGGPDTQYF
J gene: TRBJ2-7; clone size: -; V gene: TRBV15; D gene: TRBD1; CDR3 DNA: TGTGCCACCAGCACGACAGGGAATAACTACGAGCAGTACTTC; CDR3 protein: CATSTTGNNYEQYF
J gene: TRBJ2-7; clone size: -; V gene: TRBV19; D gene: -; CDR3 DNA: TGTGCCAGTAGTACAGGGATTCGGAACGAGCAGTACTTC; CDR3 protein: CASSTGIRNEQYF
J gene: TRBJ1-5; clone size: -; V gene: TRBV29-1; D gene: TRBD1; CDR3 DNA: TGCAGCGTAGGCGACAGGGTAGACAATCAGCCCCAGCATTTT; CDR3 protein: CSVGDRVDNQPQHF
J gene: TRBJ1-1; clone size: -; V gene: TRBV14; D gene: -; CDR3 DNA: TGTGCCAGCAGCCAAGACTATGGGCTTTGGGCAGGAACAGTCATGAACACTGAAGCTTTCTTT; CDR3 protein: CASSQDYGLWAGTVMNTEAFF
J gene: TRBJ1-5; clone size: -; V gene: TRBV18; D gene: -; CDR3 DNA: TGTGCCAGCTCACCACGGCAGGGTGATTATAGCAATCAGCCCCAGCATTTT; CDR3 protein: CASSPRQGDYSNQPQHF
J gene: TRBJ2-3; clone size: -; V gene: TRBV11-2; D gene: -; CDR3 DNA: TGTGCCAGCAGATTATTTCGGATAACGGGGGAGACAGATACGCAGTATTTT; CDR3 protein: CASRLFRITGETDTQYF
J gene: TRBJ2-1; clone size: once; V gene: TRBV5-1; D gene: TRBD2; CDR3 DNA: TGCGCCAGCAGCTTGGCCACTAGCGACGATGAGCAGTTCTTC; CDR3 protein: CASSLATSDDEQFF
J gene: TRBJ1-4; clone size: -; V gene: TRBV7-8; D gene: -; CDR3 DNA: TGTGCCAGCAGCTTAGCCCTTCGGGGCAGGGCGGGAGAAGAAAAACTGTTTTTT; CDR3 protein: CASSLALRGRAGEEKLFF
J gene: TRBJ2-3; clone size: -; V gene: TRBV2; D gene: TRBD2; CDR3 DNA: TGTGCCAGCAGTGATGAAGGTAGCGGGGCAGATACGCAGTATTTT; CDR3 protein: CASSDEGSGADTQYF
J gene: TRBJ1-2; clone size: -; V gene: TRBV18; D gene: TRBD1; CDR3 DNA: TGTGCCAGCTCACCACCGGGGACAGGGCAAGATGGCTACACCTTC; CDR3 protein: CASSPPGTGQDGYTF
J gene: TRBJ2-2; clone size: -; V gene: TRBV18; D gene: -; CDR3 DNA: TGTGCCAGCTCACCACGGGGGGCCGGGGAGCTGTTTTTT; CDR3 protein: CASSPRGAGELFF
J gene: TRBJ1-6; clone size: -; V gene: TRBV2; D gene: TRBD1; CDR3 DNA: TGTGCCAGCTATGCAGGGGGCGATTCACCCCTCCACTTT; CDR3 protein: CASYAGGDSPLHF